Described below is a single T cell receptor beta chain sequence and its context. The entry originates in a study of identical twins. The CDR3 contains 15 residues. Per the germline V gene, CDR1 is MNHEY and CDR2 is SVGAGI. V lost 5 bases to trimming and J lost 7 bases, with 17 bases between them. A template switching step contributed a universal primer site, while unique molecular identifiers were present in the cDNA. From the 5' RACE reads, TCRdb called clonotypes with MiXCR, one entry per CDR3 protein. The repertoire holds approximately 500,000 distinct CDR3 sequences, with roughly a quarter as singletons. Separately, the same data were catalogued under a study of T cells expressing NK-cell markers. That publication notes: Investigators obtained TCR beta repertoires from sorted CD3+CD56+NKG2C+, CD3+CD56+NKG2C- and CD3+CD56-NKG2C+ T cells. Dominant NKG2C+ clonotypes accounted for roughly 1.0-7.0% of CD8+ T cells in about six donors.

This clonotype was obtained from a woman aged 18-29 years in good health. The sequencing input was CD4+ T cells sorted from blood. The J gene is TRBJ1-4, the V gene TRBV6-5, with a tentative D call TRBD1 (6 bases). The DNA for the CDR3 is TGTGCCAGCAGTCACAACAGGGTAGGGAGTGAAAAACTGTTTTTT. This codes for CASSHNRVGSEKLFF.